This T cell receptor beta chain was sequenced during a study of response to subunit inactivated influenza vaccine (dated by TCRdb to the late 2010s). The study in broad terms: The study used deep quantitative T cell receptor repertoire profiling to track responses to a trivalent subunit inactivated influenza vaccine.

This clonotype has just a few counts. Its antigen is not yet known. Nothing much larger sits one base from this clone, and base qualities are not available. What the authors observed across the whole study: According to the authors, only a limited number of new T cells may be recruited by each seasonal influenza vaccination.

Library preparation was by RT-PCR. Instrument used: Illumina HiSeq 2500. The public sequencing data were trimmed at Q25 with fastp and processed into clonotypes with MiXCR by TCRdb, which kept only in-frame beta chains. CDR3 protein sequences are deduplicated, and each keeps its most common genes and DNA. Here the sample has hundreds of thousands of distinct CDR3 sequences; about 14% occur a single time. 7.5% to 9% of the sample comes from the top ten. The CDR3 goes from the cysteine to the phenylalanine over 19 residues. The CDR3 DNA has 57 bases and is translated from base 1. For CDR1 and CDR2, the germline V gene lists SGHAT and FQNNGV. Ends trimmed: V by 1 base, J by 5 bases; bases unmatched to a gene: 11.

The sequence came from a man in his forties or fifties who received an inactivated influenza vaccine. Donor details come from another sample of the same person, matched by shared clones. Sequenced material: PBMCs from blood, taken approximately 15 days before vaccination. The chain is assembled from TRBV11-2 and TRBJ2-3; the central 14 bases match TRBD2. The nucleotide sequence reads as follows: TGTGCCAGCAGCTTAGCTAAGCTAGGACTAGCGGGAGGAATAGATACGCAGTATTTT. Its product reads: CASSLAKLGLAGGIDTQYF.